Following are 17 T cell receptor beta chains from one sample sequenced in a study of OX40 agonist ivuxolimab in advanced cancers. Profiling relied on immunoSEQ multiplex PCR, and the TCRdb table lists in-frame clones only, not all of them. The sample shows under 25,000 clones, approximately 83% of them seen only once. This sample comprised CD4+ or CD8+ T cells sorted from blood, obtained in a trial of the OX40 agonist ivuxolimab. These receptors all come from an adult with an advanced solid tumor such as melanoma, head and neck, liver or kidney cancer.

The gene calls are TRBV10-3 and TRBJ1-2; D ambiguous. The CDR3 sequence is 10 residues long. Germline CDR1 ENHRY, CDR2 SYGVKD. V was pared by 6 bases and J by 7 bases, with 6 bases between. The CDR3 loop reads CAIRDIGYTF. The CDR3 bases are TGTGCCATCAGGGATATTGGCTACACCTTC.

This chain links TRBV14 with TRBJ2-7; D gene uncertain. V gave up 1 base and J gave up 0 bases, with 16 bases separating them. The V gene's germline CDR1 is SGHDN and CDR2 FVKESK. The CDR3 length is 17 residues. The DNA for the CDR3 is TGTGCCAGCAGCCAAGGTTCATTCCTTTATAACTCCTACGAGCAGTACTTC. Translation gives CASSQGSFLYNSYEQYF.

This chain links TRBV7-9 with TRBJ2-1, with 8 positions matching TRBD2. V was pared by 4 bases and J by 5 bases, with 7 bases of the junction left unmatched. The CDR3 runs to 15 residues. Germline-derived CDR1 and CDR2 are SEHNR and FQNEAQ (reference sequence). The CDR3 coding sequence is TGTGCCAGCAGCTCTCCCATAGCGGGGAACAATGAGCAGTTCTTC. Its protein is CASSSPIAGNNEQFF.

This clone showed up just a few times. The CDR3 bases are TGTGCCAGCAGCCCTTACTTTTACGAGCAGTACTTC. It yields the protein CASSPYFYEQYF. The chain is built from TRBV7-9 and TRBJ2-7; D is unclear. V was clipped by 5 bases and J by 4 bases, with 9 bases between them. Germline lookup yields CDR1 SEHNR and CDR2 FQNEAQ (reference sequence). The CDR3 runs 12 residues.

This clone was found many times. The J gene is TRBJ1-1, the V gene TRBV27; no clear D gene. Germline loops: CDR1 MNHEY, CDR2 SMNVEV (reference sequence). This CDR3 has 13 residues. V shed 2 bases and J shed 1 base, with 5 bases lying between them. The CDR3 protein is CASSLGGNTEAFF. In DNA form, the CDR3 reads TGTGCCAGCAGTTTAGGAGGGAACACTGAAGCTTTCTTT.

This clone appeared a few times. Other DNA sequences within the sample encode an identical CDR3. The chain recombines TRBV11-3 with TRBJ1-1; D is unresolved. Trimming took off 3 bases at V and 10 bases at J, with 18 bases between the two ends. The germline V gene has CDR1 SGHNT and CDR2 YENEEA. CDR3 size: 14 residues. The CDR3 loop reads CASSFTAESGVAFF. The DNA for the CDR3 is TGTGCCAGCAGCTTTACTGCGGAGTCTGGTGTAGCTTTCTTT.

The rearrangement uses TRBV23-1 and TRBJ1-5, with D possibly TRBD1 on 5 matching bases. TRBV23-1 is treated as an ORF (open reading frame) with a function not yet certain. CDR3 length: 16 amino acids. The V and J ends lost 0 bases and 5 bases respectively, with 14 bases between them. The CDR3 bases are TGCGCCAGCAGTCAATCGGAGCAGGGAGGTCATCAGCCCCAGCATTTT. Translating it yields CASSQSEQGGHQPQHF.

This clone showed up just a few times. The rearrangement links TRBV28 to TRBJ1-4; the match to TRBD1 covers 10 bases. Germline V gene sequence: CDR1 MDHEN, CDR2 SYDVKM. The CDR3 totals 17 residues. Trimming at V came to 8 bases and at J to 15 bases, leaving 24 bases not matched to a gene. The CDR3 DNA follows: TGTGCCAGCCGGACCAGCAGGGCGACAGGGGGCTTCGTATTTTTGTTTTTT. Translation gives CASRTSRATGGFVFLFF.

In its sample, this clone was seen a few times. The chain joins TRBV10-2 to TRBJ2-7; 10 bases map to TRBD1. This CDR3 comprises 17 residues. With 4 bases clipped from V and 0 bases from J, the junction kept 9 bases outside the gene matches. CDR1 WSHSY and CDR2 SAAADI come from the germline V gene. In DNA form, the CDR3 reads TGCGCCAGCAGTGCCCTAGGTGGGGACAGGGGCTCCTACGAGCAGTACTTC. Its translation: CASSALGGDRGSYEQYF.

This rearrangement joins TRBV27 to TRBJ2-1, with D hard to call. V shed 2 bases and J shed 7 bases, with 6 bases lying between them. The germline V gene encodes CDR1 MNHEY and CDR2 SMNVEV (reference sequence). The CDR3 spans 12 residues. CDR3 residues: CASSLISNEQFF. DNA for the CDR3: TGTGCCAGCAGTTTAATCTCTAATGAGCAGTTCTTC.

The J gene is TRBJ2-1, the V gene TRBV29-1, with TRBD1 as a possible D gene (5 bases). Deletions cut 6 bases from V and 3 bases from J, with 18 bases between. Germline values: CDR1 SQVTM, CDR2 ANQGSEA. CDR3 length: 15 residues. Here the CDR3 reads CSVPSPRAYYNEQFF. In DNA, the CDR3 is TGCAGCGTCCCTAGTCCCAGGGCATACTACAATGAGCAGTTCTTC.

Only a few counts were recorded for this clone. This chain connects TRBV6-1 to TRBJ2-1; TRBD2 might be the D (6 bases). The CDR3 length is 12 residues. V dropped 8 bases and J dropped 6 bases, with 11 bases sitting between them. Germline-derived CDR1 and CDR2 are MNHNS and SASEGT. This CDR3 reads CASFNGGNEQFF. The CDR3 nucleotides read TGTGCCAGCTTCAACGGGGGCAATGAGCAGTTCTTC.

This chain connects TRBV9 to TRBJ2-7, with a tentative D call TRBD2 (5 bases). Per germline, CDR1 SGDLS and CDR2 YYNGEE. The CDR3 consists of 14 residues. V lost 2 bases and J lost 0, with 9 bases in between. The CDR3: CASSVGESSYEQYF. The CDR3 nucleotides read TGTGCCAGCAGCGTGGGAGAAAGCTCCTACGAGCAGTACTTC. Supplemented by reference TRBV9 and TRBJ2-7, the full variable domain reads DSGVTQTPKHLITATGQRVTLRCSPRSGDLSVYWYQQSLDQGLQFLIQYYNGEERAKGNILERFSAQQFPDLHSELNLSSLELGDSALYFCASSVGESSYEQYFGPGTRLTVT.

The chain combines TRBV19 with TRBJ1-2; maybe TRBD1 (5 bases). Trimming removed 5 bases at V and 13 bases at J, with 14 bases between. Germline-derived CDR1 and CDR2 are LNHDA and SQIVND (reference sequence). The CDR3 covers 11 residues. The CDR3 DNA follows: TGTGCCAGTAGTCTCGGGACTGTCTGCACCTTC. This encodes CASSLGTVCTF.

The rearrangement uses TRBV28 and TRBJ1-1; 12 bases are a match to TRBD1. The germline gives CDR1 MDHEN, CDR2 SYDVKM. CDR3 length equals 16 residues. V was pared by 6 bases and J by 3 bases, with 8 bases of the junction left unmatched. The CDR3 DNA reads TGTGCCAGCAGCCCCGGGACAGGGGGCGTGGACACTGAAGCTTTCTTT. It is translated as CASSPGTGGVDTEAFF.

The gene calls are TRBV7-9 and TRBJ2-2, with D perhaps TRBD2 (6 bases). Germline CDR1 SEHNR, CDR2 FQNEAQ (reference sequence). The CDR3 spans 15 residues. Trimming stripped 4 bases from V and 2 bases from J, with 11 bases between. The CDR3 loop reads CASSSPGTNTGELFF. The CDR3 coding sequence is TGTGCCAGCAGCTCACCCGGGACTAACACCGGGGAGCTGTTTTTT. The complete variable domain, with remaining parts taken from reference TRBV7-9 and TRBJ2-2, reads DTGVSQNPRHKITKRGQNVTFRCDPISEHNRLYWYRQTLGQGPEFLTYFQNEAQLEKSRLLSDRFSAERPKGSFSTLEIQRTEQGDSAMYLCASSSPGTNTGELFFGEGSRLTVL.

This chain connects TRBV27 to TRBJ2-7; D gene unclear. Looked up from germline, CDR1 is MNHEY and CDR2 is SMNVEV (reference sequence). V was trimmed by 6 bases and J by 3 bases, leaving 15 bases between them. The CDR3 loop spans 14 amino acids. The DNA of the CDR3 is TGTGCCAGCAGACCCCGGCAAGTCCACTACGAGCAGTACTTC. Encoded protein: CASRPRQVHYEQYF.